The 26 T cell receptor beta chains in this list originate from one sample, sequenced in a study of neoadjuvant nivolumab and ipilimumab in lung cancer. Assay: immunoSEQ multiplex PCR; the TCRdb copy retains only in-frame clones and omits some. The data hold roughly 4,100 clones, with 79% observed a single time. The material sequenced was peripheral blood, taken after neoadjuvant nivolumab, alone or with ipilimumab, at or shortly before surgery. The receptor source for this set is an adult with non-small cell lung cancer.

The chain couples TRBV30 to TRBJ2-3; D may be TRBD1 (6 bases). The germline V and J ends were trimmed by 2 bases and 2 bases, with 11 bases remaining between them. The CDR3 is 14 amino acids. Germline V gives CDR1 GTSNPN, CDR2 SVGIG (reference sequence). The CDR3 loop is CAWSTGQLTDTQYF. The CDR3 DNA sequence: TGTGCCTGGAGTACTGGACAGCTCACAGATACGCAGTATTTT.

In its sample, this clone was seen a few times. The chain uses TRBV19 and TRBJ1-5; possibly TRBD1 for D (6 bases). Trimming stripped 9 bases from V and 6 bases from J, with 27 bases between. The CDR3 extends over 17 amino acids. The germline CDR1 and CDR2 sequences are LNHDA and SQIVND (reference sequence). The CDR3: CASTDQHTRQVGQPQHF. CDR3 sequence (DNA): TGTGCCAGCACCGACCAACATACGAGACAGGTCGGTCAGCCCCAGCATTTT.

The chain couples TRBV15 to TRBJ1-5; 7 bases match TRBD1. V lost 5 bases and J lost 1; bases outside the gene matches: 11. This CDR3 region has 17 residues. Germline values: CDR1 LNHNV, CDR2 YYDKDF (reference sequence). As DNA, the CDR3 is TGTGCCACCAGCTGGACACAGGGGCTCCCAAGCAATCAGCCCCAGCATTTT. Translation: CATSWTQGLPSNQPQHF. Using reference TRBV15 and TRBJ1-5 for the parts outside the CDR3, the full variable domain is DAMVIQNPRYQVTQFGKPVTLSCSQTLNHNVMYWYQQKSSQAPKLLFHYYDKDFNNEADTPDNFQSRRPNTSFCFLDIRSPGLGDTAMYLCATSWTQGLPSNQPQHFGDGTRLSIL.

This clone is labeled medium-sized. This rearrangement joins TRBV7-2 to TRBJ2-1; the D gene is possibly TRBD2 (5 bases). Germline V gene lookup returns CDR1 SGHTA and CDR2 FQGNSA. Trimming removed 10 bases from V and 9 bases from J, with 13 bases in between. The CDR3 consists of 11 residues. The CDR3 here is CAIGVGTEQFF. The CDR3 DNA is TGTGCCATCGGGGTGGGAACTGAGCAGTTCTTC.

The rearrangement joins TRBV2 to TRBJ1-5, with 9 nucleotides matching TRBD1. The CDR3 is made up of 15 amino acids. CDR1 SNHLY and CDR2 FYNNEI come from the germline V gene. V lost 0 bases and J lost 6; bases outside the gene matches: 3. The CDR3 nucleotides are TGTGCCAGCAGTGAAGCTGCGGACAGGGGTCAGCCCCAGCATTTT. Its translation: CASSEAADRGQPQHF. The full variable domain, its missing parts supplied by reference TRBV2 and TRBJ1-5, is EPEVTQTPSHQVTQMGQEVILRCVPISNHLYFYWYRQILGQKVEFLVSFYNNEISEKSEIFDDQFSVERPDGSNFTLKIRSTKLEDSAMYFCASSEAADRGQPQHFGDGTRLSIL.

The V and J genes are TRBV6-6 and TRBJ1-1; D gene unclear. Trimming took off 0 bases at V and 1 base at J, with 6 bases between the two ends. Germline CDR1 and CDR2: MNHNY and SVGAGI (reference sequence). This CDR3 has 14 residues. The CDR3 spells CASSYSKGNTEAFF. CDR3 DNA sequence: TGTGCCAGCAGTTACTCGAAGGGGAACACTGAAGCTTTCTTT.

The CDR3 protein is CSVGRTSGGYADTQYF. The DNA for the CDR3 is TGCAGCGTGGGTAGGACTAGCGGGGGTTATGCAGATACGCAGTATTTT. This chain uses TRBV29-1 with TRBJ2-3, with 13 bases aligning to TRBD2. Germline loops: CDR1 SQVTM, CDR2 ANQGSEA. With V trimmed by 6 bases and J by 4 bases, 10 bases remained unmatched. The CDR3 extends over 16 amino acids.

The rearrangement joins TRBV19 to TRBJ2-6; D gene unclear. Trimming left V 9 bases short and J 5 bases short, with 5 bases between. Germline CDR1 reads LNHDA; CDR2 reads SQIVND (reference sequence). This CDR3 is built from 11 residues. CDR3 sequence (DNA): TGTGCCAGCAGTCGGGCCAACGTCCTGACTTTC. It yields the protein CASSRANVLTF.

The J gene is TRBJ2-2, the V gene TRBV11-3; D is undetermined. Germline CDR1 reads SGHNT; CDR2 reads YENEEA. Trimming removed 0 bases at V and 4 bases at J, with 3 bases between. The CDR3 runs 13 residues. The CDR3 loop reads CASSLDLTGELFF. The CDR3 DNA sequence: TGTGCCAGCAGCTTAGACCTCACCGGGGAGCTGTTTTTT. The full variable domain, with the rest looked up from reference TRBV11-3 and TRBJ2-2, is EAGVVQSPRYKIIEKKQPVAFWCNPISGHNTLYWYLQNLGQGPELLIRYENEEAVDDSQLPKDRFSAERLKGVDSTLKIQPAELGDSAVYLCASSLDLTGELFFGEGSRLTVL.

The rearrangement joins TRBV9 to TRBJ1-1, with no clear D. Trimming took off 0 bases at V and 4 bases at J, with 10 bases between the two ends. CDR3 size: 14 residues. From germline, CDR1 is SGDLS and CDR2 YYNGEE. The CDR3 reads CASSVEAWSTEAFF. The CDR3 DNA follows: TGTGCCAGCAGCGTAGAGGCGTGGAGCACTGAAGCTTTCTTT.

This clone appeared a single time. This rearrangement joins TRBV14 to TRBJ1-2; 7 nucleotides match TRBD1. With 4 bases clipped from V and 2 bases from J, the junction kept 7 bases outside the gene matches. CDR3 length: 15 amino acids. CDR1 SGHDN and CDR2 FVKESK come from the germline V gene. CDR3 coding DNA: TGTGCCAGCAGCCTTCTAGACAGGGCCAACTATGGCTACACCTTC. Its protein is CASSLLDRANYGYTF.

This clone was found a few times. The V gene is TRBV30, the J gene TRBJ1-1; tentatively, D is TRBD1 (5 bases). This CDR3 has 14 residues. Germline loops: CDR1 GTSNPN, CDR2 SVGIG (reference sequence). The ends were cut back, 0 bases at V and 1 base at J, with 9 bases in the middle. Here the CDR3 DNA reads TGTGCCTGGAGTGTTCTCAGGGAGAACACTGAAGCTTTCTTT. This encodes CAWSVLRENTEAFF.

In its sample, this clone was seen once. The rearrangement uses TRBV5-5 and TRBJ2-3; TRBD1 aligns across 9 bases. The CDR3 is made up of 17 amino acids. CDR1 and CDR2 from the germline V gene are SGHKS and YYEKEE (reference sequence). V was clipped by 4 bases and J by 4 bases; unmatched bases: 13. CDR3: CASSTSPGQGFADTQYF. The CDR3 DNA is TGTGCCAGCAGCACATCTCCGGGACAGGGTTTCGCAGATACGCAGTATTTT.

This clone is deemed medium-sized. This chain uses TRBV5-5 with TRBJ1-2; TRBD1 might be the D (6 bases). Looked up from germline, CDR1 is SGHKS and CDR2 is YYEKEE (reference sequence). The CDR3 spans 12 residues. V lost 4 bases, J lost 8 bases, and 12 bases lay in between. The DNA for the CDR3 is TGTGCCAGCAGCCAGGGGACTGCCGGCTACACCTTC. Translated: CASSQGTAGYTF.

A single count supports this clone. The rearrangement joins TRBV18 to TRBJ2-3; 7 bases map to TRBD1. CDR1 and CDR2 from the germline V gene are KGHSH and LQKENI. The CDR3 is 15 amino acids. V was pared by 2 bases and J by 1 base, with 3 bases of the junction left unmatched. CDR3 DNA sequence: TGTGCCAGCTCACCAAACAGGGGTGGCACAGATACGCAGTATTTT. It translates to CASSPNRGGTDTQYF.

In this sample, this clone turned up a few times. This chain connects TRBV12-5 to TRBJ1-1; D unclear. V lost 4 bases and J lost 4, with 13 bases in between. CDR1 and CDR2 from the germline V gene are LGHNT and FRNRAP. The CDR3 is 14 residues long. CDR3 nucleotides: TGTGCTAGTGGTTGGGCCTCCGTCGGCACTGAAGCTTTCTTT. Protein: CASGWASVGTEAFF.

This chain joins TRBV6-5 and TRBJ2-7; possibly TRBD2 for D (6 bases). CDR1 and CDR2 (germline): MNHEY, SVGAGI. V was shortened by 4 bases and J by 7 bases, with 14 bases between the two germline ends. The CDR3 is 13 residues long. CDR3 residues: CASSSGLRGEQYF. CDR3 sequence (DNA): TGTGCCAGCAGTTCCGGCCTCCGGGGGGAGCAGTACTTC.

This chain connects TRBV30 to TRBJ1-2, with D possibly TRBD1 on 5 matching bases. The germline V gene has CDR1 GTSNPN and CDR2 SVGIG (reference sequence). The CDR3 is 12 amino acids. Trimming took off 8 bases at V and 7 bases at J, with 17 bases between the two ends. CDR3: CAGLTAWGGYTF. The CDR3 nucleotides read TGTGCCGGACTGACAGCGTGGGGTGGCTACACCTTC.

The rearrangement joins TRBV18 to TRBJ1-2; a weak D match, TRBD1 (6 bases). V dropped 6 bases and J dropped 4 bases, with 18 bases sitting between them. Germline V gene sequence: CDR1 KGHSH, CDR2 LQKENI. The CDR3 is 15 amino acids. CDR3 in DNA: TGTGCCAGCTCCAATACAGGGAAGGCGTTCTATGGCTACACCTTC. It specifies CASSNTGKAFYGYTF.

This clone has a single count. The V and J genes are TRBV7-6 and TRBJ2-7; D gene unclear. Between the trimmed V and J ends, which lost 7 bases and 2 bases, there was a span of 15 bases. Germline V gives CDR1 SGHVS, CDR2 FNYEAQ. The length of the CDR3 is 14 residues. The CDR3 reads CASTARPTTYEQYF. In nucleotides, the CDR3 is TGTGCCAGCACCGCTCGACCCACCACCTACGAGCAGTACTTC.

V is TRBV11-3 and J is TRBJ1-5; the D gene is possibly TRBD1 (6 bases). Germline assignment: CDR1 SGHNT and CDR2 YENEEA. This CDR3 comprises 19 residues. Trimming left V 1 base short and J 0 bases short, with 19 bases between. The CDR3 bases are TGTGCCAGCAGCTTAGCTAAGGGGGAGGGCCTCAATAGCAATCAGCCCCAGCATTTT. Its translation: CASSLAKGEGLNSNQPQHF.

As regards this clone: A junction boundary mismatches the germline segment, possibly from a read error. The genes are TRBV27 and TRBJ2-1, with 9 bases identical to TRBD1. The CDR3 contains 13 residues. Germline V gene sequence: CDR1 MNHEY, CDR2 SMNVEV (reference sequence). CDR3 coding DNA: TGTGCCAGCAGTGCCGGGACAGGGTACCGGAGGCTCTTC. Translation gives CASSAGTGYRRLF.

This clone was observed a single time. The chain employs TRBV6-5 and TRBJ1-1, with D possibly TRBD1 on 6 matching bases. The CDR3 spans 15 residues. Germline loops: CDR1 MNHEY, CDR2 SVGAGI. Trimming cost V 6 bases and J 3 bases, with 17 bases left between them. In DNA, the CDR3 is TGTGCCAGCAGGTACCAGCCGGGGGCGGACACTGAAGCTTTCTTT. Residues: CASRYQPGADTEAFF.

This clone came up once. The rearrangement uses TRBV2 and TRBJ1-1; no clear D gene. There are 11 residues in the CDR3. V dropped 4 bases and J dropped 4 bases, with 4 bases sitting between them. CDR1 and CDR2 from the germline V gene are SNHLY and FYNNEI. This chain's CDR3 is CASSGGTEAFF. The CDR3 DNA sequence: TGTGCCAGCAGTGGAGGCACTGAAGCTTTCTTT.

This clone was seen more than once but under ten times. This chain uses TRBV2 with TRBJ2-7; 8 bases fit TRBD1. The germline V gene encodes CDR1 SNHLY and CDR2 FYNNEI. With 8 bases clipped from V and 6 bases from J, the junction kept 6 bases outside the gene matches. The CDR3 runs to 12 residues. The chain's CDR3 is CASGDRGIEQYF. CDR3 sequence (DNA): TGTGCCAGCGGAGACAGGGGAATCGAGCAGTACTTC.

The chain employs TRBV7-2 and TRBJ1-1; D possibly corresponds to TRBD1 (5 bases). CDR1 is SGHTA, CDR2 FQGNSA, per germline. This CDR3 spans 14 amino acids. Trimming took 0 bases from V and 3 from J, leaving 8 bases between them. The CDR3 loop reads CASSLAPGYTEAFF. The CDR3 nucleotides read TGTGCCAGCAGCTTAGCCCCAGGGTACACTGAAGCTTTCTTT.